This entry lists 20 T cell receptor beta chains sequenced from one sample in a study of OX40 agonist ivuxolimab in advanced cancers. Produced via immunoSEQ multiplex PCR; TCRdb's table is partial and in-frame only. The sample holds 57,000 or so clones, roughly 86% seen once. The material was CD4+ or CD8+ T cells sorted from blood, obtained in a trial of the OX40 agonist ivuxolimab. These receptors were obtained from an adult with an advanced solid tumor such as melanoma, head and neck, liver or kidney cancer.

This rearrangement joins TRBV5-3 to TRBJ1-2; TRBD1 might be the D (5 bases). TRBV5-3 has ORF status, its function being uncertain. Trimming shortened V by 4 bases and J by 13 bases, and 8 bases separated the two germline ends. The CDR3 runs to 9 residues. For the CDR3, the DNA is TGTGCCAGAAGCACTGACAGCACCTTC. This sequence encodes CARSTDSTF.

This chain links TRBV7-2 with TRBJ2-1; 10 bases are shared with TRBD2. V lost 5 bases, J lost 7 bases, and 14 bases stayed unmatched. This CDR3 spans 17 amino acids. Germline CDR1 SGHTA, CDR2 FQGNSA. The CDR3 region is CASSRRLWTSGSNEQFF. The CDR3, as DNA: TGTGCCAGCAGCCGAAGGCTGTGGACTAGCGGAAGTAATGAGCAGTTCTTC.

The rearrangement joins TRBV11-2 to TRBJ1-3; weak D call: TRBD1 (5 bases). V was clipped by 5 bases and J by 0 bases, with 14 bases between them. Germline V gene lookup returns CDR1 SGHAT and CDR2 FQNNGV. The CDR3 totals 16 residues. The CDR3 DNA reads TGTGCCAGCAGCCGGCGGGGGGAGTCCTCTGGAAACACCATATATTTT. Protein sequence: CASSRRGESSGNTIYF.

V usage is TRBV7-3 and J usage is TRBJ2-1; no clear D. Looked up from germline, CDR1 is SGHTA and CDR2 is FQGTGA. The ends were cut back, 2 bases at V and 5 bases at J, with 7 bases in the middle. The CDR3 sequence is 13 residues long. The CDR3 nucleotides read TGTGCCAGCAGCTTAGGGGTTAACAATGAGCAGTTCTTC. Encoded protein: CASSLGVNNEQFF.

The genes are TRBV28 and TRBJ1-1; 8 nucleotides line up with TRBD1. With V trimmed by 6 bases and J by 10 bases, 10 bases remained unmatched. The germline CDR1 and CDR2 sequences are MDHEN and SYDVKM. There are 13 residues in the CDR3. The CDR3 sequence: CASSLPGQGGAFF. The CDR3 DNA reads TGTGCCAGCAGCCTACCAGGACAGGGTGGAGCTTTCTTT.

The V gene is TRBV9, the J gene TRBJ1-3; D unclear. This CDR3 is built from 13 residues. Deletions cut 4 bases from V and 8 bases from J, with 13 bases between. Germline CDR1 and CDR2: SGDLS and YYNGEE. Here the CDR3 DNA reads TGTGCCAGCAGCATTCGGATGCGAGACACCATATATTTT. The encoded protein is CASSIRMRDTIYF. Using reference TRBV9 and TRBJ1-3 for the parts outside the CDR3, the full variable domain is DSGVTQTPKHLITATGQRVTLRCSPRSGDLSVYWYQQSLDQGLQFLIQYYNGEERAKGNILERFSAQQFPDLHSELNLSSLELGDSALYFCASSIRMRDTIYFGEGSWLTVV.

The chain uses TRBV4-2 and TRBJ2-2; 8 bases are shared with TRBD2. J was trimmed by 6 bases and V by 4 bases; bases with no gene match: 10. Germline values: CDR1 LGHNA, CDR2 YNFKEQ. This CDR3 is built from 16 residues. CDR3 nucleotide sequence: TGTGCCAGCAGCCCCGAAGGCGGGGGGTCCCCCGGGGAGCTGTTTTTT. It translates to CASSPEGGGSPGELFF.

V is TRBV5-4 and J is TRBJ1-4, with 9 positions matching TRBD1. Germline values: CDR1 SGHNT, CDR2 YYREEE (reference sequence). The CDR3 loop spans 17 amino acids. V was clipped by 3 bases and J by 5 bases; unmatched bases: 11. CDR3 coding DNA: TGTGCCAGCAGCTCGTCCCGGGACAGGGACCGGAATGAAAAACTGTTTTTT. Its translation: CASSSSRDRDRNEKLFF.

The genes are TRBV6-1 and TRBJ1-1; TRBD1 might be the D (6 bases). CDR1 and CDR2 from the germline V gene are MNHNS and SASEGT. V was shortened by 1 base and J by 9 bases, with 9 bases between the two germline ends. CDR3 size: 12 residues. The CDR3 DNA follows: TGTGCCAGCAGTGAAGGAACAGGGAAAGCTTTCTTT. Its translation is CASSEGTGKAFF.

The V and J genes are TRBV25-1 and TRBJ2-5, with D possibly matching TRBD1 (5 bases). CDR3 length: 13 residues. V was cut by 5 bases and J by 7 bases, with 14 bases left in between. Germline lookup yields CDR1 MGHDK and CDR2 SYGVNS. CDR3: CASSPAGQGTQYF. In DNA, the CDR3 is TGTGCCAGCAGTCCGGCAGGGCAGGGGACCCAGTACTTC. The full variable domain, rest sourced from reference TRBV25-1 and TRBJ2-5, is EADIYQTPRYLVIGTGKKITLECSQTMGHDKMYWYQQDPGMELHLIHYSYGVNSTEKGDLSSESTVSRIRTEHFPLTLESARPSHTSQYLCASSPAGQGTQYFGPGTRLLVL.

The chain carries TRBV11-2 and TRBJ2-6; D gene ambiguous. The V end lost 6 bases, the J end lost 0 bases, and 6 bases lay between the germline ends. Germline values: CDR1 SGHAT, CDR2 FQNNGV. The CDR3 has 14 residues. The CDR3 region has the DNA TGTGCCAGCAGACAGACCTCTGGGGCCAACGTCCTGACTTTC. This codes for CASRQTSGANVLTF.

The chain recombines TRBV21-1 with TRBJ2-7; TRBD1, the D gene given by the table, was not confirmed from the DNA. TRBV21-1 is described as a pseudogene. The CDR3 has 15 residues. Here the CDR3 reads CASSKKCGQGDEQYF. The CDR3 nucleotides are TGTGCCAGCAGCAAAAAGTGTGGTCAGGGGGACGAGCAGTACTTC.

This clone was detected only a few times. V usage is TRBV7-7 and J usage is TRBJ2-1, with D tentatively TRBD1 (5 bases). The germline V gene has CDR1 SSHAT and CDR2 FNYEAQ (reference sequence). The CDR3 is made up of 14 amino acids. Between the trimmed V and J ends, which lost 6 bases and 5 bases, there was a span of 14 bases. The CDR3 DNA reads as TGTGCCAGCAGTCGTGGCAGGGAAGACAATGAGCAGTTCTTC. It yields the protein CASSRGREDNEQFF.

The chain joins TRBV27 to TRBJ2-5, with 9 bases lining up with TRBD1. The J call may be wrong; the DNA end is better matched by TRBJ2-7. The germline gives CDR1 MNHEY, CDR2 SMNVEV (reference sequence). This CDR3 is 15 amino acids long. CDR3 region: CASSLEGTGTNEQYF. The CDR3 bases are TGTGCCAGCAGTTTAGAAGGGACAGGGACTAACGAGCAGTACTTC.

The rearrangement uses TRBV19 and TRBJ1-1; D gene uncertain. Trimming took off 3 bases at V and 1 base at J, with 9 bases between the two ends. The V gene's germline CDR1 is LNHDA and CDR2 SQIVND (reference sequence). This CDR3 spans 14 amino acids. Here the CDR3 reads CASSIQETNTEAFF. The CDR3 nucleotides are TGTGCCAGTAGTATTCAGGAGACGAACACTGAAGCTTTCTTT. The full variable domain, rest sourced from reference TRBV19 and TRBJ1-1, is DGGITQSPKYLFRKEGQNVTLSCEQNLNHDAMYWYRQDPGQGLRLIYYSQIVNDFQKGDIAEGYSVSREKKESFPLTVTSAQKNPTAFYLCASSIQETNTEAFFGQGTRLTVV.

The J gene is TRBJ2-5, the V gene TRBV7-3; D unresolved. V lost 5 bases, J lost 1 base, and 11 bases lay in between. The CDR3 covers 14 residues. Looked up from germline, CDR1 is SGHTA and CDR2 is FQGTGA. The CDR3 DNA sequence: TGTGCCAGCAGCCTTAGACACCTCCAAGAGACCCAGTACTTC. Protein product: CASSLRHLQETQYF.

V is TRBV7-6 and J is TRBJ1-2; perhaps TRBD1 as D (5 bases). From germline, CDR1 is SGHVS and CDR2 FNYEAQ. The germline V and J ends were trimmed by 5 bases and 0 bases, with 10 bases remaining between them. This CDR3 has 14 amino acids. CDR3: CASSPGTTNYGYTF. Written as DNA, the CDR3 is TGTGCCAGCAGCCCAGGGACTACTAACTATGGCTACACCTTC.

The V gene is TRBV28, the J gene TRBJ1-2; D is ambiguous. The V and J ends lost 4 bases and 1 base respectively, with 10 bases between them. This CDR3 has 14 residues. Germline loops: CDR1 MDHEN, CDR2 SYDVKM. DNA for the CDR3: TGTGCCAGCAGTTCTCTTACATATAACTATGGCTACACCTTC. Protein product: CASSSLTYNYGYTF.

CDR3 protein: CATSMYRARNEKLFF. Written as DNA, the CDR3 is TGTGCCACCAGCATGTACAGGGCGCGGAATGAAAAACTGTTTTTT. The rearrangement links TRBV15 to TRBJ1-4; a possible D gene is TRBD1 (6 bases). Trimming took 4 bases from V and 5 from J, leaving 14 bases between them. CDR3 size: 15 residues. Germline CDR1 and CDR2: LNHNV and YYDKDF (reference sequence).

This clone was counted once. The V and J genes are TRBV6-1 and TRBJ2-1; perhaps TRBD1 as D (6 bases). The CDR3 sequence is 14 residues long. Per germline, CDR1 MNHNS and CDR2 SASEGT. The V gene lost 10 bases and the J gene lost 3 bases, with 16 bases spanning the gap. This chain's CDR3 is CAIKAQGIYNEQFF. CDR3 nucleotide sequence: TGTGCCATCAAAGCACAGGGCATCTACAATGAGCAGTTCTTC.